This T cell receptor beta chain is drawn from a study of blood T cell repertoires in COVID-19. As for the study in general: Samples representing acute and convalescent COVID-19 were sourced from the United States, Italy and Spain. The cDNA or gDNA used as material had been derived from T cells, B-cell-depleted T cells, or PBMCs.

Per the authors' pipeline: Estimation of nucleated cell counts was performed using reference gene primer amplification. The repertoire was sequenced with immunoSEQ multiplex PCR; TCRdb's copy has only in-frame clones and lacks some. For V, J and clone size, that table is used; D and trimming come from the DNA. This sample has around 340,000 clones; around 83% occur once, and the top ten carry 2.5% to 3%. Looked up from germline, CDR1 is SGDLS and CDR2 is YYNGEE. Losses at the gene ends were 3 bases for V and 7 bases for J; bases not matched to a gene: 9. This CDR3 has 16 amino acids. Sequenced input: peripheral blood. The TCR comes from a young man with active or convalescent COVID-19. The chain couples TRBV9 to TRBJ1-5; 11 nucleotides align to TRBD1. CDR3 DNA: TGTGCCAGCAGCGCGGGGACAGGGGGTCTAGGACAGCCCCAGCATTTT. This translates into CASSAGTGGLGQPQHF. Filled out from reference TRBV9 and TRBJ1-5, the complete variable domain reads DSGVTQTPKHLITATGQRVTLRCSPRSGDLSVYWYQQSLDQGLQFLIQYYNGEERAKGNILERFSAQQFPDLHSELNLSSLELGDSALYFCASSAGTGGLGQPQHFGDGTRLSIL.